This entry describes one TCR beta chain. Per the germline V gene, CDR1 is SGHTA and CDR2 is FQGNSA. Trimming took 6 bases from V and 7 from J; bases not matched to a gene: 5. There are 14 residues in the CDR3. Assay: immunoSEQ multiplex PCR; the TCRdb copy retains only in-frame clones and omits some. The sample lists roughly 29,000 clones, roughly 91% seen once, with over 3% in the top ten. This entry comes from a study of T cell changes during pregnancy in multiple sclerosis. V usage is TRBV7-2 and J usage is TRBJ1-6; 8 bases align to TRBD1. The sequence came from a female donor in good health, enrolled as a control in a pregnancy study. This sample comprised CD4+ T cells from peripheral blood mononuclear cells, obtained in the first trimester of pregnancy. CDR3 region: CASRPTGVNSPLHF. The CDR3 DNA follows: TGTGCCAGCAGACCGACAGGGGTAAATTCACCCCTCCACTTT. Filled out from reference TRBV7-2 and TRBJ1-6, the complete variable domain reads GAGVSQSPSNKVTEKGKDVELRCDPISGHTALYWYRQSLGQGLEFLIYFQGNSAPDKSGLPSDRFSAERTGGSVSTLTIQRTQQEDSAVYLCASRPTGVNSPLHFGNGTRLTVT.